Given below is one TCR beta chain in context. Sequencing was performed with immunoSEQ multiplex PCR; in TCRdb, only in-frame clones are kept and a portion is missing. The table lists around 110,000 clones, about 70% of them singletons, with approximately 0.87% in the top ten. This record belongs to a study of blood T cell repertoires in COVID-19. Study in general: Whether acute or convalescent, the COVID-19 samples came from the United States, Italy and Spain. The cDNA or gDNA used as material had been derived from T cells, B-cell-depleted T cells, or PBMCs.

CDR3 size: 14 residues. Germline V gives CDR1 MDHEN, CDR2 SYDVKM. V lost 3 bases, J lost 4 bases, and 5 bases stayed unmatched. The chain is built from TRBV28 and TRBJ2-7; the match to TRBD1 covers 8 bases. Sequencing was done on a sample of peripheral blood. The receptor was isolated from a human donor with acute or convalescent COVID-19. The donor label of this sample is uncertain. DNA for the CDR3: TGTGCCAGCAGTTTTGGGGGACAGGAATACGAGCAGTACGTC. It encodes CASSFGGQEYEQYV.